This entry concerns a single T cell receptor beta chain. What antigen it recognizes has not been identified. Qualities for individual bases were not recorded, and no much larger clone is one base off. The cysteine opens and the phenylalanine closes a CDR3 of 14 amino acids. Only the CDR3 region is kept as DNA, spanning 42 bases read in frame from base 1. These data come from a study of a mutant IDH1 vaccine in newly diagnosed glioma (dated by TCRdb to 2020 to 2023). With respect to the entire study: Vaccination was initiated 4-6 weeks after radiotherapy alone, or concurrently with temozolomide cycles in the chemotherapy-containing groups. Of the 32 patients who were treated, 62.5% were male and approximately 40% were female, and the mean age was about 37 years. Before enrollment, most patients had been given radiochemotherapy with temozolomide as standard therapy, while the rest had received either radiotherapy alone or temozolomide alone. The week-35 safety follow-up was designated visit V12, and the week-47 end of study was designated visit V13. Peripheral blood samples were drawn at six visits, namely V03 (baseline), V05, V07, V10, V12 and V13. For exploratory analyses, longitudinal TCRB deep sequencing was carried out in 25 to 30 treated patients wherever samples were available.

The time point label, as the study defines it: week 47, end of study. A 20-mer mutant IDH1 peptide at 300 micrograms in Montanide made up each vaccine dose, which was injected subcutaneously together with topical imiquimod. Patients were given eight vaccinations, in weeks 1, 3, 5, 7, 11, 15, 19 and 23, which matched visits V03 through V10. Donors had newly diagnosed WHO grade 3 or 4 IDH1-mutant astrocytomas with loss of nuclear ATRX. The samples were drawn from NOA16, a multicentre, single-arm, open-label phase I trial in Germany that tested a mutant IDH1 peptide vaccine in humans for the first time. The DNeasy Blood and Tissue Kit was used to extract genomic DNA from EDTA blood for TCRB sequencing. Broader findings and caveats from the paper: PBMC samples for TCRB deep sequencing were selected based on availability. Immune responses induced by the vaccine were seen in 90% to 95% of patients across multiple MHC alleles. Changes in the top peripheral T cell clonotypes picked up by TCRB sequencing did not appear to be linked to pseudoprogression. The authors stated that sample limitations prevented analyses of patient blood samples from being reproduced.

Preparation of the library involved the immunoSEQ multiplex PCR assay. The hsTCRB Kit was used according to the manufacturer's protocol to amplify rearranged TCR beta chain sequences. Sequencing of TCRB libraries was carried out on an Illumina MiSeq. On the authors' methods: Demultiplexing, trimming and gene mapping were performed with the kit vendor's proprietary platform. The immuneACCESS repertoire file appears here via TCRdb, limited to in-frame rearrangements. These files lack a portion of the clones; in checked studies, under half of the deficit traces to unresolved V genes, and the cause of the others is not known. The V and J calls and the clone size are those of that table, but D and trimming were determined from the DNA. The table for this sample lists 75,000 to 95,000 clones; approximately 89% of them were counted only once. 0.77% of the sample goes to the ten largest clones.

The V and J genes are TRBV21-1 and TRBJ2-7. TRBV21-1 is a documented pseudogene. This receptor was taken from a woman between 45 and 60 years old with glioma. The sequencing used PBMCs, collected from a glioma patient whose treatment included an IDH1 peptide vaccine. The CDR3 region reads CASIMGTDPYEQYF. The DNA sequence is TGTGCCAGCATCATGGGAACAGATCCCTACGAGCAGTACTTC.